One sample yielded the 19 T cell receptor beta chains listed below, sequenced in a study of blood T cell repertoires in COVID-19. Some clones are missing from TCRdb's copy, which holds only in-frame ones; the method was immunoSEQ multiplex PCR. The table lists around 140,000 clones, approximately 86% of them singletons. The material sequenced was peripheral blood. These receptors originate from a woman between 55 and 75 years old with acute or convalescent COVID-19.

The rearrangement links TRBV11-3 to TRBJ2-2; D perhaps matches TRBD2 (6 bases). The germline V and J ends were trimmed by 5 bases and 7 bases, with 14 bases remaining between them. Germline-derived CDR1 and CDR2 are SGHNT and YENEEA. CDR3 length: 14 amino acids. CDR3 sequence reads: CASSRDSRSGELFF. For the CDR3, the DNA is TGTGCCAGCAGCCGGGACTCCCGGAGCGGGGAGCTGTTTTTT.

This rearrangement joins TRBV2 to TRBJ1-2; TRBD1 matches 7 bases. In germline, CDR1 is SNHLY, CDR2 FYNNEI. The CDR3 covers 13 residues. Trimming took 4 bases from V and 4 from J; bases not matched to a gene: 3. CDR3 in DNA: TGTGCCAGCAGTGCCGGGACAGCCTATGGCTACACCTTC. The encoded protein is CASSAGTAYGYTF. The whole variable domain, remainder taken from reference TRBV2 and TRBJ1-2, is EPEVTQTPSHQVTQMGQEVILRCVPISNHLYFYWYRQILGQKVEFLVSFYNNEISEKSEIFDDQFSVERPDGSNFTLKIRSTKLEDSAMYFCASSAGTAYGYTFGSGTRLTVV.

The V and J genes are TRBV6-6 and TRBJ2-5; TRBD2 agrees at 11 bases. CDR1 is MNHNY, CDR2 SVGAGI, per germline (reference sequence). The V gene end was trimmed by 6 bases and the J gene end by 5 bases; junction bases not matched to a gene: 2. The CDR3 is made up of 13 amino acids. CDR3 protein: CASSRTSGETQYF. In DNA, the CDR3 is TGTGCCAGCAGCCGGACTAGCGGGGAGACCCAGTACTTC.

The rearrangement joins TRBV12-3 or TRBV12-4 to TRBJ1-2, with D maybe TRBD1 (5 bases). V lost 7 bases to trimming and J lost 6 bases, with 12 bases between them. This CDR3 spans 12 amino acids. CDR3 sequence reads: CASKTDGDGYTF. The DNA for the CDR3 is TGTGCCAGCAAGACAGACGGAGATGGCTACACCTTC.

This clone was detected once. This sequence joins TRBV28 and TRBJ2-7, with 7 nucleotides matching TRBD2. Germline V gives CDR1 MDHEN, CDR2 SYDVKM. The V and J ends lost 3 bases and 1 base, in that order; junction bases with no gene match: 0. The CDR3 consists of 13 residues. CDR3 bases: TGTGCCAGCAGTTTGGGGGGGTCCTACGAGCAGTACTTC. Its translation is CASSLGGSYEQYF.

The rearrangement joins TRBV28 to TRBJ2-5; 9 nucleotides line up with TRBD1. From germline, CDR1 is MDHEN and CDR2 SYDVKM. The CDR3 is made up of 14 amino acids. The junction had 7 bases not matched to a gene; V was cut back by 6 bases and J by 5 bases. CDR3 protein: CASRFTGGSETQYF. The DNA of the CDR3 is TGTGCCAGCAGGTTCACAGGGGGCTCGGAGACCCAGTACTTC.

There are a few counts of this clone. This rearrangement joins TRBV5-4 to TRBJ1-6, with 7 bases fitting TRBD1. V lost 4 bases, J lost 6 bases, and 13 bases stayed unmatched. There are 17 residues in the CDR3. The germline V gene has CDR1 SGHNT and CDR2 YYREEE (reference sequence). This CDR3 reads CASSLPPPWDSNSPLHF. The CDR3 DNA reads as TGTGCCAGCAGCCTCCCTCCGCCCTGGGACAGTAATTCACCCCTCCACTTT.

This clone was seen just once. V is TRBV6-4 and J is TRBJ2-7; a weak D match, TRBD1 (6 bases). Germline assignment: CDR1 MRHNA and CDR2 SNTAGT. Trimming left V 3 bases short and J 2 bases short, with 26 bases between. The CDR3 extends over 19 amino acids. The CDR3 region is CASSEGARAEVLAPYEQYF. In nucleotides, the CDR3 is TGTGCCAGCAGTGAGGGGGCGAGGGCCGAGGTGTTAGCCCCCTACGAGCAGTACTTC.

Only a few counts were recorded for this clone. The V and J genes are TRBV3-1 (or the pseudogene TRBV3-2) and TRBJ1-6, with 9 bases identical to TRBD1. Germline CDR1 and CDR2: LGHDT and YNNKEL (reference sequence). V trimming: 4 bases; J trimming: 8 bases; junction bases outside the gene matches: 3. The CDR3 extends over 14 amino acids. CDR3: CASSPTGGDSPLHF. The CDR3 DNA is TGTGCCAGCAGCCCCACAGGGGGCGATTCACCCCTCCACTTT.

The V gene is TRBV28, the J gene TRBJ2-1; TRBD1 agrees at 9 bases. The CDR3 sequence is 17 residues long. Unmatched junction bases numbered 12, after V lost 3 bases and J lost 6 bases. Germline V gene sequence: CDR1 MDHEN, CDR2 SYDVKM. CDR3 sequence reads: CASSLGTDRGNGNEQFF. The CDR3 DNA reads TGTGCCAGCAGTTTGGGGACTGACAGGGGGAATGGCAATGAGCAGTTCTTC.

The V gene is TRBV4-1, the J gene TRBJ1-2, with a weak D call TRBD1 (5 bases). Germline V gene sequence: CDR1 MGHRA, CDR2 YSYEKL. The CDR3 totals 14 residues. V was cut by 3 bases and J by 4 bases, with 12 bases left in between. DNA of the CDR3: TGCGCCAGCAGCCAGCCAGGGCTCCTCTATGGCTACACCTTC. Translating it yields CASSQPGLLYGYTF.

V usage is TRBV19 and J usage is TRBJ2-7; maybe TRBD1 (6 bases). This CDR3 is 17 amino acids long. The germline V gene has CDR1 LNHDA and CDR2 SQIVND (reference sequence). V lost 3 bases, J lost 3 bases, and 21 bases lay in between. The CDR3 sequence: CASSIVEVGTPVYEQYF. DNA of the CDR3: TGTGCCAGTAGTATTGTGGAAGTGGGGACACCCGTCTACGAGCAGTACTTC.

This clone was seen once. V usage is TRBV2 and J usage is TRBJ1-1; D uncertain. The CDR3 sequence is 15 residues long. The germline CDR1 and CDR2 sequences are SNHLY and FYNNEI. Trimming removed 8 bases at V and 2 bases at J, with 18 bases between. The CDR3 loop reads CASSGGVGANTEAFF. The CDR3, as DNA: TGTGCCAGCTCTGGCGGCGTTGGAGCAAACACTGAAGCTTTCTTT.

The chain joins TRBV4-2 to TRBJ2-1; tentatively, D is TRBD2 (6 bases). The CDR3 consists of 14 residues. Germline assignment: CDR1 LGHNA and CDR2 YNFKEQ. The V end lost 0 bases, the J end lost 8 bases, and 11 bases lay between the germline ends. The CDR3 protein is CASSQDRLVDEQFF. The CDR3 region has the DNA TGTGCCAGCAGCCAAGATCGACTAGTCGATGAGCAGTTCTTC.

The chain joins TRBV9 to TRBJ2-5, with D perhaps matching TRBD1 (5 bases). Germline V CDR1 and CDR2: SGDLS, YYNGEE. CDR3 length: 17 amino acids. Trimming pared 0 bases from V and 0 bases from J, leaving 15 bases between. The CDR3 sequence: CASSVAPQGRDQETQYF. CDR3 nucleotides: TGTGCCAGCAGCGTAGCCCCCCAGGGCAGGGACCAAGAGACCCAGTACTTC.

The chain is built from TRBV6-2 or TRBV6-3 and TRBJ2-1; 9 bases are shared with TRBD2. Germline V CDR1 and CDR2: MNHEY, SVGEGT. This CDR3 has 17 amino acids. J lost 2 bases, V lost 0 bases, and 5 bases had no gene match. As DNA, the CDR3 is TGTGCCAGCAGTTACTCGGTCGGCGGGGGGGCCTACAATGAGCAGTTCTTC. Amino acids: CASSYSVGGGAYNEQFF.

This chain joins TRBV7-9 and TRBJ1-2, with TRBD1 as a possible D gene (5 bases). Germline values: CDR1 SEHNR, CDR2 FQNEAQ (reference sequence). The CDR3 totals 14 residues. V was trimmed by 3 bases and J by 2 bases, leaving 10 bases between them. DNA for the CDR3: TGTGCCAGCAGCTTTGGGGCTATGAACTATGGCTACACCTTC. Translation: CASSFGAMNYGYTF. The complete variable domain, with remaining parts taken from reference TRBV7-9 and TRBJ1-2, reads DTGVSQNPRHKITKRGQNVTFRCDPISEHNRLYWYRQTLGQGPEFLTYFQNEAQLEKSRLLSDRFSAERPKGSFSTLEIQRTEQGDSAMYLCASSFGAMNYGYTFGSGTRLTVV.

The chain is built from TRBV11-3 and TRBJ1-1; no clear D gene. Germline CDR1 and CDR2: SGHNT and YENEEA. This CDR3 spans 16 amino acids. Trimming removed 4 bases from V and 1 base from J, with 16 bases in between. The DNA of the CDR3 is TGTGCCAGCAGCTCGGCACCCTCGGGTCAGAACACTGAAGCTTTCTTT. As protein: CASSSAPSGQNTEAFF.

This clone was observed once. CDR3 residues: CASSLNAGPTYEQYF. The CDR3 DNA reads as TGCGCCAGCAGCTTGAATGCGGGGCCGACCTACGAGCAGTACTTC. V usage is TRBV5-1 and J usage is TRBJ2-7; possibly TRBD2 for D (6 bases). Germline V gives CDR1 SGHRS, CDR2 YFSETQ. The CDR3 covers 15 residues. Deletions cut 1 base from V and 2 bases from J, with 13 bases between.